These T cell receptor beta chains were read from a single sample in a study of cytomegalovirus exposure and HLA in healthy donors. Assay: immunoSEQ multiplex PCR; the TCRdb copy retains only in-frame clones and omits some. The data show 220,000 or so clones, 65% to 85% seen once. The source material was PBMCs. The receptors were sampled from a woman aged 25 to 45 in good health and CMV-seropositive. Both conserved end residues are trimmed from each CDR3.

V,J,CDR3
TRBV7-3,TRBJ1-1,ASSLRRNTEAF
TRBV2,TRBJ1-2,ASSLNPYNGYT
TRBV4-1,TRBJ2-7,ASSQTGRSLSYEQY
TRBV28,TRBJ1-4,ASTPTRGRGDEKLF
TRBV6-5,TRBJ1-3,ASSYRGIGGNTIY
TRBV30,TRBJ1-2,AWRGQGYGYT
TRBV7-7,TRBJ2-5,ASSKYMEETQY
TRBV9,TRBJ2-1,ASSMTGQKFYNEQF
TRBV10-3,TRBJ1-2,AISVQGLGYT
TRBV4-3,TRBJ2-5,ASSQDPLTGTGQETQY
TRBV6-5,TRBJ1-1,ASSYNSNTEAF
TRBV7-6,TRBJ1-5,ASSLENTPWGQPQH
TRBV7-9,TRBJ1-2,ASSPTNYGYT
TRBV7-9,TRBJ2-5,ASSFRHGETQY
TRBV2,TRBJ2-3,ASPDVDTQY
TRBV9,TRBJ2-1,ASSVNRRDPVRYNEQF
TRBV30,TRBJ1-3,AWSVPYGGRSGNTIY
TRBV6-1,TRBJ2-7,ASKGGDSYEQY
TRBV6-4,TRBJ2-3,ASSETSGSRADTQY
TRBV2,TRBJ2-5,ASRVGRLQETQY
TRBV6-5,TRBJ1-1,ASSLNRATEAF
TRBV10-3,TRBJ1-2,AISEEFANYGYT
TRBV6-6,TRBJ2-5,ASSYSPFDNQETQY
TRBV27,TRBJ1-2,ASSFGGRYGYT
TRBV5-1,TRBJ2-1,ASSFRTVSNNEQF
TRBV6-1,TRBJ1-3,ASSEGKSGSGNTIY
TRBV5-6,TRBJ2-2,ASSRGGPGRTGELF
TRBV5-1,TRBJ1-2,ASSSQGADYGYT
TRBV7-9,TRBJ2-7,ASSYRDRDHEQY
TRBV6-5,TRBJ1-5,ASSSGTGDSNQPQH
TRBV18,TRBJ2-3,ASSPSGLTDTQY
TRBV7-8,TRBJ2-7,ASSLESGGSYEQY
TRBV11-2,TRBJ1-2,ASSLRNYGYT
TRBV2,TRBJ2-5,ASSVQLGETQY
TRBV7-9,TRBJ2-3,ASSSSGATDTQY
TRBV30,TRBJ1-2,AWSGDSHYGYT
TRBV19,TRBJ2-7,ASSKGLAGGSSYEQY
TRBV27,TRBJ2-1,ASISRDRDNEQF
TRBV5-4,TRBJ2-1,ASSPSLGGPHEQF
TRBV7-2,TRBJ2-3,ASSKRTGPDTQY
TRBV18,TRBJ1-2,ASSPERGGYT
TRBV25-1,TRBJ1-2,ASSPQGMRGYT
TRBV13,TRBJ2-7,ASSHRWTYEQY
TRBV5-1,TRBJ1-2,ASSPSAGAYGYT